This TCR beta chain came from a study of shared clonotypes between healthy human individuals (dated by TCRdb to 2019 to 2021). About the study as a whole: Three men and a couple of women, aged 18 to 49 years, made up the cohort. For each donor, CD4 naive and CD4 memory were each run on three plates, CD8 naive on two plates, and CD8 memory on one plate. Blood TCR repertoires of four to six healthy adults were deeply sequenced to estimate repertoire size and the extent of clonotype sharing between individuals. To increase sequencing depth and limit assay-specific biases, different laboratories used diverse techniques to prepare libraries and sequence TCR repertoires. Each donor's leukapheresis produced roughly between roughly 0.85 and 10 billion PBMCs. General conclusions and limits of the study: Compared with non-shared clonotypes, the clonotypes found in all four sorted-subset donors had higher generation probabilities. Based on pairwise subsampling, the degree of clonotype sharing among donors was expected to be affected by sequencing depth. Sampling was restricted to blood, and TCR repertoires in tissue are likely to differ from TCR repertoires in blood. Because the study included a small number of donors, the genetic and exposure-history diversity represented was limited. Across four donors, 4.5% to 6.5% of naive CD4, approximately 4% of naive CD8, around 2.5% of memory CD4, and approximately 0.4% of memory CD8 clonotypes were shared. Rarefaction of sorted-subset datasets indicated incomplete sequencing despite the large sequencing depth. Naive subsets generally had larger estimated clonotype richness than memory subsets did.

In regard to this clone: Its antigen remains undetermined. No base-level quality is on record; no much larger clone is a single base apart.

Using the deep immunoSEQ assay, multiplex PCR amplified TCR CDR3 regions from genomic DNA. For each cell subset, the extracted genomic DNA was distributed evenly across all wells of several immunoSEQ 96-well plates, and each plate served as one replicate. For sorted subsets, each replicate PCR was loaded with 200 ng genomic DNA, equivalent to 25,000 to 35,000 T cell genomes. Purified libraries were quantified with a Qubit 3.0 fluorometer, sized on a Bioanalyzer 2100, and re-quantified with the KAPA Library Quantification kit. Each immunoSEQ 96-well plate was sequenced on its own single-read 150-cycle Illumina NextSeq 550 flow cell. In the paper's pipeline: Because the immunoSEQ output included only junctional sequences and no quality scores, the filtering could not be the same as the filtering used for full-length reads. To assign V/J genes and CDR3, sequences were annotated using PyIR, a Python wrapper for IgBLAST v1.9, with IMGT germline references. Any read was removed if the V/J assignment was weak (E-value above 1e-6), the CDR3 was missing, or the read contained stop codons, out-of-frame junctions, or ambiguous translated residues. V3J clonotypes were defined as sequences sharing the same inferred V gene, J gene, and CDR3 amino acid sequence. The percentage overlap between two repertoires was calculated by dividing the number of shared unique clonotypes by the size of the smaller repertoire. RTK rarefaction, the Chao1 estimator, and Recon v2.1 estimates of unobserved clonotypes were used to assess repertoire richness. Generation probabilities were computed with OLGA for all TCRbeta clonotypes obtained by the gDNA method from a few donors. Held by TCRdb, this immuneACCESS table contains in-frame sequences only and omits some clones. Under half of the omission traces to an unresolved V gene where checked; the cause of the rest is unknown. The V and J calls and clone size are taken from that table; D and trimming were inferred from the DNA. The sample contains 1,500,000 or so clones, approximately 98.5% of them found a single time. The top ten hold approximately 0.38% of the sample.

The donors were healthy, HIV-negative adults with no recently reported acute infections or vaccinations. Only Caucasian adults living in Nashville, Tennessee, USA were represented among the donors. CD4+ T cells were enriched through magnetic negative selection, after which naive cells were positively selected on CD45RA and the remaining negative fraction served as the memory subset. Blood was obtained by leukapheresis, after which PBMCs were separated by Ficoll-Histopaque density gradient centrifugation and cryopreserved in liquid nitrogen vapor phase. Purity and quantity of every magnetically sorted T cell population were checked by analytical flow cytometry. Each sorted fraction had its genomic DNA isolated and then quantified by UV absorbance on a Nanodrop 2000c. The CDR3 has 16 amino acids, counting the end cysteine and phenylalanine. Left in the record is the CDR3 DNA by itself, 48 bases read in frame from the first base. Trimming removed 0 bases from V and 7 bases from J, leaving 15 bases between the germline ends. The germline V gene specifies SGHVS as CDR1 and FQNEAQ as CDR2.

The rearranged segments are TRBV7-8 and TRBJ1-4; perhaps TRBD1 is the D gene, with 5 bases matching. The source of this sequence is a man younger than 40 in good health. Sequences were obtained from naive CD4+ T cells sorted from blood. The cell subset or site label here, explained by the study, means: CD45RA+ positively selected. CDR3 loop: CASSLALEGRGEKLFF. Read as DNA, the sequence is TGTGCCAGCAGCTTAGCGCTGGAGGGGAGGGGTGAAAAACTGTTTTTT.